This T cell receptor (beta chain) derives from a study of blood T cell repertoires in COVID-19. The V gene end was trimmed by 3 bases and the J gene end by 11 bases; junction bases not matched to a gene: 13. CDR1 is SGDLS, CDR2 YYNGEE, per germline. The CDR3 covers 17 residues. The data were produced by immunoSEQ multiplex PCR, yet TCRdb's version contains in-frame clones alone and is incomplete. The sample carries about 83,000 clones, around 86% recorded once. This TCR came from a man older than 75 with active or convalescent COVID-19. The rearrangement links TRBV9 to TRBJ1-6; TRBD1 aligns across 11 bases. Sequencing was performed on peripheral blood. The CDR3 region is CASSAGTGGAFSAPLHF. The DNA of the CDR3 is TGTGCCAGCAGCGCGGGGACAGGGGGGGCCTTTTCGGCACCCCTCCACTTT.